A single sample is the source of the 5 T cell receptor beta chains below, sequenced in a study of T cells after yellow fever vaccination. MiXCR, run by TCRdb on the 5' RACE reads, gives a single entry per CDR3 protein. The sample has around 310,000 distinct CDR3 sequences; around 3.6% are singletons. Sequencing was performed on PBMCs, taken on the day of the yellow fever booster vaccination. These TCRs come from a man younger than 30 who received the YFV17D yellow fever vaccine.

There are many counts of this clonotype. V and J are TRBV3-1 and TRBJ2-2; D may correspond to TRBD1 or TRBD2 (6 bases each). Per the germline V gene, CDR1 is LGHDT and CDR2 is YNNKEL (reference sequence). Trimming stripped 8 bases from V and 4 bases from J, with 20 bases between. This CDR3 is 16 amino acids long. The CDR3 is CASAQTWGAGTGELFF. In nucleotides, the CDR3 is TGTGCCAGCGCCCAAACTTGGGGGGCCGGCACCGGGGAGCTGTTTTTT.

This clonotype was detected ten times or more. The CDR3: CASSFSSGSSYNEQFF. CDR3 coding DNA: TGCGCCAGCAGCTTCTCTAGCGGGAGCTCCTACAATGAGCAGTTCTTC. This rearrangement joins TRBV5-1 to TRBJ2-1; 10 nucleotides agree with TRBD2. The J segment lost 0 bases and the V segment lost 2 bases, leaving 2 bases of the junction unmatched. CDR3 length equals 16 residues. The germline CDR1 and CDR2 sequences are SGHRS and YFSETQ.

CDR3 coding DNA: TGCGCCAGCAGCGCCGGGACTAGCGGGGCAAACACAGATACGCAGTATTTT. This sequence encodes CASSAGTSGANTDTQYF. The chain employs TRBV5-1 and TRBJ2-3; 13 bases fit TRBD2. The CDR3 consists of 17 residues. Trimming took 4 bases from V and 2 from J; bases not matched to a gene: 7. Germline-derived CDR1 and CDR2 are SGHRS and YFSETQ.

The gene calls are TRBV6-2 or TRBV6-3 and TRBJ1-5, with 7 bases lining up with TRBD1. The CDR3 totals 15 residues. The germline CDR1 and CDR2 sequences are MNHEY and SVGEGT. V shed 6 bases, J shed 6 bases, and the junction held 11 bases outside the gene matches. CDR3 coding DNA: TGTGCCAGCAGCCCCGACAGGGAATTGTCTCAGCCCCAGCATTTT. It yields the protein CASSPDRELSQPQHF.

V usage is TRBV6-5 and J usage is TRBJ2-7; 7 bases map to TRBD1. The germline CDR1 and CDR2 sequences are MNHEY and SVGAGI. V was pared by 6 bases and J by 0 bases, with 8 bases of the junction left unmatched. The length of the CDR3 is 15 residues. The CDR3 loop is CASRDREDSSYEQYV. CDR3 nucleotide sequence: TGTGCCAGCAGAGACAGGGAAGACAGCTCCTACGAGCAGTACGTC.